These T cell receptor beta chains were read from a single sample in a study of shared clonotypes between healthy human individuals. Sequencing was performed with immunoSEQ multiplex PCR; in TCRdb, only in-frame clones are kept and a portion is missing. The data hold millions of clones, with approximately 93% observed a single time. The specimen was naive CD4+ T cells from PBMCs. These TCRs come from a man younger than 30 in good health. Some clones in this sample may be carry-over from other donors' samples. CDR3s include the opening cysteine and the closing phenylalanine or tryptophan. The D gene is left open where the match is weak. Part of the rows lack a size; the others show once, few, many or a class for expanded clones.

.	TRBV6-6	TRBJ2-7	.	CASSRGGAEQYF	TGTGCCAGCAGCCGAGGAGGCGCCGAGCAGTACTTC
.	TRBV7-3	TRBJ1-2	.	CASSLRNGNGYTF	TGTGCCAGCAGCTTACGAAATGGTAATGGCTACACCTTC
.	TRBV30	TRBJ1-6	.	CAWSVQTGTTNSPLHF	TGTGCCTGGAGTGTGCAAACCGGGACGACGAATTCACCCCTCCACTTT
.	TRBV2	TRBJ2-7	.	CASKWYSYEQYF	TGTGCCAGCAAATGGTACTCCTACGAGCAGTACTTC
.	TRBV2	TRBJ1-5	TRBD1	CASSEALRTGDQPQHF	TGTGCCAGCAGTGAAGCGCTTAGGACAGGTGATCAGCCCCAGCATTTT
.	TRBV5-4	TRBJ2-1	.	CASSRVVDEQFF	TGTGCCAGCAGCAGGGTGGTAGATGAGCAGTTCTTC
.	TRBV9	TRBJ2-3	.	CASSVASAIITDTQYF	TGTGCCAGCAGCGTAGCCTCAGCCATAATCACAGATACGCAGTATTTT
.	TRBV27	TRBJ2-1	TRBD2	CASSLYLGGLAGGNEQFF	TGTGCCAGCAGTTTATACCTCGGGGGGCTAGCGGGAGGCAATGAGCAGTTCTTC
.	TRBV30	TRBJ2-3	TRBD2	CAWSGESGEDTQYF	TGTGCCTGGAGTGGGGAGAGCGGGGAAGATACGCAGTATTTT
.	TRBV13	TRBJ2-5	.	CASSSMNRDQETQYF	TGTGCCAGCAGCTCGATGAACAGGGATCAAGAGACCCAGTACTTC
.	TRBV14	TRBJ1-2	TRBD1	CASSQVSRQGSGYTF	TGTGCCAGCAGCCAAGTATCGAGACAGGGGTCTGGCTACACCTTC
.	TRBV29-1	TRBJ1-2	.	CSVGGRVTMSGYTF	TGCAGCGTTGGAGGCAGGGTGACGATGAGCGGCTACACCTTC
.	TRBV6-5	TRBJ2-7	.	CASSYRGQTYEQYF	TGTGCCAGCAGTTACCGAGGACAGACCTACGAGCAGTACTTC
.	TRBV13	TRBJ2-3	.	CASSLEGLARARNTDTQYF	TGTGCCAGCAGCTTAGAGGGGTTGGCTAGGGCCCGCAACACAGATACGCAGTATTTT
.	TRBV5-1	TRBJ2-5	.	CASSLARETQYF	TGCGCCAGCAGCTTGGCTAGAGAGACCCAGTACTTC
.	TRBV28	TRBJ2-3	TRBD2	CASWDSGSQDTQYF	TGTGCCAGCTGGGATAGCGGGAGTCAGGATACGCAGTATTTT
.	TRBV28	TRBJ2-5	.	CASSLRPRDGGTQYF	TGTGCCAGCAGTTTACGCCCCCGGGATGGGGGGACCCAGTACTTC
.	TRBV6-1	TRBJ2-2	.	CASRIDQITGELFF	TGTGCCAGCAGAATCGACCAGATAACCGGGGAGCTGTTTTTT
.	TRBV5-6	TRBJ2-7	TRBD2	CASSPGGQGSYEQYF	TGTGCCAGCAGCCCGGGGGGGCAGGGGTCCTACGAGCAGTACTTC
.	TRBV9	TRBJ2-3	.	CASSVGQGGTDTQYF	TGTGCCAGCAGCGTAGGGCAGGGAGGCACAGATACGCAGTATTTT
few	TRBV10-3	TRBJ2-2	.	CAISGTTGELFF	TGTGCCATCAGTGGTACCACCGGGGAGCTGTTTTTT
.	TRBV7-9	TRBJ2-5	.	CASSQKVLRELQETQYF	TGTGCCAGCAGCCAGAAAGTGTTGAGGGAGCTCCAAGAGACCCAGTACTTC
.	TRBV6-5	TRBJ2-1	.	CASSYSRWGEQFF	TGTGCCAGCAGTTACTCGAGGTGGGGGGAGCAGTTCTTC
once	TRBV4-3	TRBJ2-6	.	CASSRTFSGANVLTF	TGCGCCAGCAGCCGAACTTTTTCCGGGGCCAACGTCCTGACTTTC
.	TRBV7-9	TRBJ2-1	.	CASSWGLGQAPYNEQFF	TGTGCCAGCAGCTGGGGGTTAGGGCAGGCACCCTACAATGAGCAGTTCTTC
few	TRBV6-6	TRBJ2-1	TRBD2	CASSPETSGRNEQFF	TGTGCCAGCAGCCCCGAGACTAGCGGGAGGAATGAGCAGTTCTTC
.	TRBV11-2	TRBJ2-7	.	CASSPLVGNHEQYF	TGTGCCAGCAGCCCCCTGGTAGGGAACCACGAGCAGTACTTC